This T cell receptor beta chain was observed in a study of metastatic and nonmetastatic thyroid tumors. Patients underwent thyroid surgery, and none had received any treatment before it. The CDR3 has 13 amino acids. Germline V gene data show CDR1 as SEHNR and CDR2 as FQNEAQ (reference sequence). The V and J ends lost 1 base and 4 bases respectively, with 7 bases between them. TCRdb ran MiXCR on the PCR reads. The data hold 21,000 or so clones, with roughly 13% observed a single time. There are many counts of this clone. The TCR comes from a female donor with papillary thyroid cancer or a benign thyroid nodule (not recorded which). Some clones in this sample may be carry-over from other donors' samples. The sequenced sample was blood. The chain combines TRBV7-9 with TRBJ1-1; unclear D gene. Here the CDR3 reads CASSLGEATEAFF. The CDR3 region has the DNA TGTGCCAGCAGCTTAGGTGAAGCCACTGAAGCTTTCTTT.